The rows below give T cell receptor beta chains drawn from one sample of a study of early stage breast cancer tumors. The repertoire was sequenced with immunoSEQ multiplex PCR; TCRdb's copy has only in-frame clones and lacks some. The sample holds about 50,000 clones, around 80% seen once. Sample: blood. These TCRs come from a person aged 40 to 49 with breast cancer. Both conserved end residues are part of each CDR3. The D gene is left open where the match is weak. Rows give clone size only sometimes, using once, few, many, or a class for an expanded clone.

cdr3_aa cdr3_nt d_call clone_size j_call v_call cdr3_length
CASSLGRETQYF TGCGCCAGCAGCCTGGGACGGGAGACCCAGTACTTC - - TRBJ2-5 TRBV5-1 12
CASSLAVGNTEAFF TGTGCCAGCAGTTTAGCAGTAGGGAACACTGAAGCTTTCTTT - - TRBJ1-1 TRBV6-5 14
CASSLAGTGANVLTF TGTGCCAGCAGCTTGGCAGGGACTGGGGCCAACGTCCTGACTTTC - - TRBJ2-6 TRBV5-8 15
CASSVRARNQPQHF TGTGCCAGCAGCGTGAGGGCCCGCAATCAGCCCCAGCATTTT - - TRBJ1-5 TRBV9 14
CASSLSHLDATDTQYF TGCGCCAGCAGCTTGTCCCACCTGGACGCAACAGATACGCAGTATTTT - - TRBJ2-3 TRBV5-1 16
CASSLSPRDEQFF TGCGCCAGCAGCTTGTCTCCCCGTGATGAGCAGTTCTTC - - TRBJ2-1 TRBV5-1 13
CASSFEMNTEAFF TGCGCCAGCAGCTTTGAGATGAACACTGAAGCTTTCTTT - - TRBJ1-1 TRBV5-1 13
CASRQGREAFF TGTGCCAGTAGGCAGGGTAGAGAAGCTTTCTTT - few TRBJ1-1 TRBV19 11
CASSPFSEGNEQFF TGCGCCAGCAGCCCTTTTTCAGAGGGCAATGAGCAGTTCTTC - - TRBJ2-1 TRBV5-1 14
CASSLSRGEYGYTF TGTGCCAGCAGCTTATCCAGGGGAGAGTATGGCTACACCTTC - - TRBJ1-2 TRBV7-9 14
CASSFLAAYNEQFF TGCGCCAGCAGCTTTCTAGCGGCGTACAATGAGCAGTTCTTC TRBD2 - TRBJ2-1 TRBV5-1 14
CASSPEAGNTYEQYF TGCGCCAGCAGCCCAGAGGCAGGTAATACCTACGAGCAGTACTTC - - TRBJ2-7 TRBV4-1 15
CASSDDRQEQYF TGCGCCAGCAGTGACGACAGACAGGAGCAGTACTTC - few TRBJ2-7 TRBV10-1 12
CASSFSGGSGGEQYF TGTGCCAGCAGCTTTAGTGGAGGTTCCGGAGGGGAGCAGTACTTC - few TRBJ2-7 TRBV11-2 15
CASRDYNEQFF TGTGCCAGCCGGGACTACAATGAGCAGTTCTTC - few TRBJ2-1 TRBV7-9 11
CASSLQGMGGETQYF TGCGCCAGCAGCTTGCAAGGGATGGGTGGAGAGACCCAGTACTTC - - TRBJ2-5 TRBV5-1 15
CASSQARDRGTKTYEQYF TGTGCCAGCAGCCAAGCCCGGGACAGGGGAACCAAGACCTACGAGCAGTACTTC TRBD1 - TRBJ2-7 TRBV4-2 18
CASSYGTGVAYEQYF TGTGCCAGCAGCTACGGGACAGGGGTGGCCTACGAGCAGTACTTC TRBD1 few TRBJ2-7 TRBV9 15
CASSLGTGRGEKLFF TGTGCCAGCAGCTTAGGGACAGGGCGAGGTGAAAAACTGTTTTTT TRBD1 - TRBJ1-4 TRBV11-2 15
CASSLGLAGRAETQYF TGTGCCAGCAGTTTAGGACTAGCGGGAAGGGCAGAGACCCAGTACTTC TRBD2 - TRBJ2-5 TRBV6-6 16
CASSTGYNQPQHF TGTGCCAGCAGTACAGGGTACAATCAGCCCCAGCATTTT - - TRBJ1-5 TRBV28 13
CASSLGASGSSYEQYF TGTGCCAGCAGCTTAGGGGCTAGCGGGAGCTCCTACGAGCAGTACTTC TRBD2 few TRBJ2-7 TRBV7-2 16
CASSYSAQGITEAFF TGTGCCAGCAGTTACTCAGCACAGGGGATAACTGAAGCTTTCTTT TRBD1 - TRBJ1-1 TRBV6-5 15
CASSVGLGGDEQFF TGTGCCAGTAGTGTCGGACTAGGAGGGGATGAGCAGTTCTTC TRBD2 - TRBJ2-1 TRBV19 14
CASSQFEGWGYEQYF TGTGCCAGCAGCCAATTCGAGGGGTGGGGGTACGAGCAGTACTTC - - TRBJ2-7 TRBV6-5 15
CASSLQSTDTQYF TGTGCCAGCAGCTTACAGAGCACAGATACGCAGTATTTT - - TRBJ2-3 TRBV7-2 13
CASSQQAGGSGANVLTF TGTGCCAGCAGCCAGCAGGCGGGAGGGTCTGGGGCCAACGTCCTGACTTTC TRBD2 - TRBJ2-6 TRBV4-2 17
CASSLSYTGGRKVYEQYF TGTGCCAGCAGCTTGAGTTATACGGGCGGGAGGAAGGTCTACGAGCAGTACTTC TRBD2 - TRBJ2-7 TRBV5-6 18
CASSTGTRVKDTQYF TGTGCCAGCAGCACTGGGACCCGCGTGAAAGATACGCAGTATTTT - - TRBJ2-3 TRBV7-8 15
CASSGNPNTEAFF TGTGCCAGCAGTGGGAATCCGAACACTGAAGCTTTCTTT - few TRBJ1-1 TRBV25-1 13
CATSPSGLAVDEQFF TGTGCCACCAGCCCCTCTGGACTAGCCGTCGATGAGCAGTTCTTC TRBD2 few TRBJ2-1 TRBV15 15
CASSPRLSGGAGETQYF TGTGCCAGCAGCCCCCGATTGAGCGGGGGCGCGGGAGAGACCCAGTACTTC TRBD2 - TRBJ2-5 TRBV4-2 17
CASSQFGADDEKLFF TGTGCCAGCAGTCAATTTGGGGCTGATGATGAAAAACTGTTTTTT - - TRBJ1-4 TRBV21-1 15
CASSLGQRTSGSGEQYF TGTGCCAGCAGCCTCGGACAGAGGACTAGCGGGAGTGGTGAGCAGTACTTC TRBD2 - TRBJ2-7 TRBV4-2 17
CASSTRGGGTGNEQYF TGTGCCAGCAGCACGAGGGGGGGAGGTACGGGGAACGAGCAGTACTTC - - TRBJ2-7 TRBV7-9 16
CASSQYLAGQLFDTQYF TGCGCCAGCAGCCAATACCTAGCGGGGCAGCTTTTTGATACGCAGTATTTT TRBD2 - TRBJ2-3 TRBV4-1 17
CASSVLGNTDTQYF TGTGCCAGCAGTGTATTGGGGAACACAGATACGCAGTATTTT - - TRBJ2-3 TRBV11-2 14
CASNLGITNEKLFF TGTGCCAGTAACCTGGGGATAACTAATGAAAAACTGTTTTTT - - TRBJ1-4 TRBV19 14
CASSFDLPNEQFF TGTGCCAGCAGCTTCGATCTCCCCAATGAGCAGTTCTTC - - TRBJ2-1 TRBV5-4 13
CASSRSSYEQYF TGTGCCAGCAGCAGGAGCTCCTACGAGCAGTACTTC - few TRBJ2-7 TRBV11-3 12
CASSERSGGGKPQHF TGTGCCAGCAGTGAGAGATCTGGAGGGGGGAAGCCCCAGCATTTT - - TRBJ1-5 TRBV2 15
CASSPRALQETQYF TGTGCCAGCTCACCTCGGGCCTTGCAGGAGACCCAGTACTTC - - TRBJ2-5 TRBV18 14
CASSKGTSYSQFF TGTGCCAGTAGTAAAGGGACTAGCTATAGTCAGTTCTTC TRBD2 - TRBJ2-1 TRBV19 13
CASSSSSWRTKETQYF TGTGCCAGCAGTTCATCCTCCTGGCGGACCAAAGAGACCCAGTACTTC - - TRBJ2-5 TRBV6-5 16
CASSRLGQGAGTEAFF TGCGCCAGCAGCCGTTTGGGGCAGGGGGCGGGTACTGAAGCTTTCTTT TRBD1 - TRBJ1-1 TRBV5-1 16
CASRPDRGVHTEAFF TGCGCCAGCAGACCGGACAGGGGGGTACACACTGAAGCTTTCTTT TRBD1 - TRBJ1-1 TRBV5-1 15
CASSPGGGGYEQYF TGCGCCAGCAGCCCGGGGGGGGGCGGCTACGAGCAGTACTTC TRBD2 - TRBJ2-7 TRBV4-1 14
CASSFTSGLTDTQYF TGTGCCAGCAGCTTCACTAGCGGCCTCACAGATACGCAGTATTTT TRBD2 - TRBJ2-3 TRBV7-9 15
CAWSPQGNQPQHF TGTGCCTGGAGTCCCCAGGGAAATCAGCCCCAGCATTTT - - TRBJ1-5 TRBV30 13
CASSPSSGRTNEQFF TGTGCCAGCTCACCGTCTAGCGGGAGAACAAATGAGCAGTTCTTC TRBD2 - TRBJ2-1 TRBV18 15
CASSGVRSSGGLSYEQYF TGTGCCAGTAGTGGGGTACGGAGTAGCGGGGGGCTTTCCTACGAGCAGTACTTC TRBD2 - TRBJ2-7 TRBV19 18
CASSQGTGGGWPQHF TGTGCCAGCAGCCAAGGGACAGGGGGAGGGTGGCCCCAGCATTTT TRBD1 few TRBJ1-5 TRBV27 15
CASSATGGITEAFF TGTGCCAGCAGCGCTACAGGGGGCATTACTGAAGCTTTCTTT TRBD1 - TRBJ1-1 TRBV9 14
CASSYTTGLSYGYTF TGTGCCAGCAGTTACACTACAGGGCTAAGCTATGGCTACACCTTC - few TRBJ1-2 TRBV6-5 15
CASSQGTPRAGGTDTQYF TGCGCCAGCAGCCAAGGGACCCCCAGGGCGGGAGGGACAGATACGCAGTATTTT TRBD2 - TRBJ2-3 TRBV4-1 18